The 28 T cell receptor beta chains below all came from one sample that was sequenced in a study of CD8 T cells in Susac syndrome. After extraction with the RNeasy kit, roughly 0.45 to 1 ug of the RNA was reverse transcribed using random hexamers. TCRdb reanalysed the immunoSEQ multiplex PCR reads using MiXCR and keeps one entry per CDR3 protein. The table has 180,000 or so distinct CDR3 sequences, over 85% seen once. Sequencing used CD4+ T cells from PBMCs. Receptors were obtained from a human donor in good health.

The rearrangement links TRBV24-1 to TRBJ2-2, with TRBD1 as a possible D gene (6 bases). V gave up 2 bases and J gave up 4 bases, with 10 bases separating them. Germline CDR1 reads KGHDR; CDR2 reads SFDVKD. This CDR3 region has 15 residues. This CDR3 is CATSDSQGSTGELFF. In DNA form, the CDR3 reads TGTGCCACCAGTGATTCCCAGGGGTCCACCGGGGAGCTGTTTTTT.

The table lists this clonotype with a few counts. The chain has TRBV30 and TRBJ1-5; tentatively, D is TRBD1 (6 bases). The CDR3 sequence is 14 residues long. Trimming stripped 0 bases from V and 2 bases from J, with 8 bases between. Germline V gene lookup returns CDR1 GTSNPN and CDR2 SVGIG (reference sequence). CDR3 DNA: TGTGCCTGGAGTGTGGCAGGGGGCAATCAGCCCCAGCATTTT. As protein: CAWSVAGGNQPQHF. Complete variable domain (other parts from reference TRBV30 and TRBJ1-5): SQTIHQWPATLVQPVGSPLSLECTVEGTSNPNLYWYRQAAGRGLQLLFYSVGIGQISSEVPQNLSASRPQDRQFILSSKKLLLSDSGFYLCAWSVAGGNQPQHFGDGTRLSIL.

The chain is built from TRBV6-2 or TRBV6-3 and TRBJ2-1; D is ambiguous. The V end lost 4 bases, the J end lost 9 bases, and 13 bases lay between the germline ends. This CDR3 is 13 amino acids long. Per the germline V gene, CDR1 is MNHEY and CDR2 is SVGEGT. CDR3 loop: CASSFVLLGEQFF. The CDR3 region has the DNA TGTGCCAGCAGTTTCGTACTTCTGGGTGAGCAGTTCTTC.

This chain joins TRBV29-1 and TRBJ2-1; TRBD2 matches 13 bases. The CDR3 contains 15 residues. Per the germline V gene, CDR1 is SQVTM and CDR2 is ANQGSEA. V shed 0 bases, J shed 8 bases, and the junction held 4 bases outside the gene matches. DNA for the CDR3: TGCAGCGTTGAAGATCTCACTAGCGGGGGGGATGAGCAGTTCTTC. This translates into CSVEDLTSGGDEQFF.

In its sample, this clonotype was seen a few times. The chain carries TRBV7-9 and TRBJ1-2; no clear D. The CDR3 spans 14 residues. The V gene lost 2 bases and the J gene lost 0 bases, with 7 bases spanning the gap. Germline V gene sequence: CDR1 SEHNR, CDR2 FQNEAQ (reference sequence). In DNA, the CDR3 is TGTGCCAGCAGCTTAAGAGACACTAACTATGGCTACACCTTC. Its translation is CASSLRDTNYGYTF.

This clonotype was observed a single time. This chain's CDR3 is CASSRGNRVQDGYTF. The CDR3 DNA reads TGTGCCAGCTCACGTGGAAACAGGGTACAGGATGGCTACACCTTC. This chain uses TRBV18 with TRBJ1-2; D might be TRBD1 (6 bases). This CDR3 is built from 15 residues. Germline CDR1 is KGHSH and CDR2 is LQKENI. Trimming removed 4 bases at V and 6 bases at J, with 18 bases between.

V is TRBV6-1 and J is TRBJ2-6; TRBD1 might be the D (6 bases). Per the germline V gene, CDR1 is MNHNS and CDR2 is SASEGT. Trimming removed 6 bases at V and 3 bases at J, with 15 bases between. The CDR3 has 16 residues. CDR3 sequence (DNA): TGTGCCAGCAGCCCGAGTCAGGGGAGTGGGGCCAACGTCCTGACTTTC. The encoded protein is CASSPSQGSGANVLTF.

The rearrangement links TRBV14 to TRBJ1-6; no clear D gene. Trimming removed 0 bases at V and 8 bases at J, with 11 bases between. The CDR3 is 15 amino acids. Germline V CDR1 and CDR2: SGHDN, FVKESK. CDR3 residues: CASSQEVRRHSPLHF. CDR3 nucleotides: TGTGCCAGCAGCCAAGAGGTTCGCCGACATTCACCCCTCCACTTT.

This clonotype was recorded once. The CDR3 here is CSVNRVLNTEAFF. CDR3 bases: TGCAGCGTGAACAGGGTTCTGAACACTGAAGCTTTCTTT. The rearrangement joins TRBV29-1 to TRBJ1-1; tentative D call: TRBD1 (6 bases). The CDR3 covers 13 residues. Trimming pared 6 bases from V and 0 bases from J, leaving 11 bases between. Germline assignment: CDR1 SQVTM and CDR2 ANQGSEA.

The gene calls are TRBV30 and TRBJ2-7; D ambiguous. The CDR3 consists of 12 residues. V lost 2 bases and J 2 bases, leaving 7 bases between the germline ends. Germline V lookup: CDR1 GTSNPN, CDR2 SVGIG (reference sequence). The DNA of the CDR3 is TGTGCCTGGAGTAGGATGACCTACGAGCAGTACTTC. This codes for CAWSRMTYEQYF. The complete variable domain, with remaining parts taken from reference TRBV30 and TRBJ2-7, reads SQTIHQWPATLVQPVGSPLSLECTVEGTSNPNLYWYRQAAGRGLQLLFYSVGIGQISSEVPQNLSASRPQDRQFILSSKKLLLSDSGFYLCAWSRMTYEQYFGPGTRLTVT.

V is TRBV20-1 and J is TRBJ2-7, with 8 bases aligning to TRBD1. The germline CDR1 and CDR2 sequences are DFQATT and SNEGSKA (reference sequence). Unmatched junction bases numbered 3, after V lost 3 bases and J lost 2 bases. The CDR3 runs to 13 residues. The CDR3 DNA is TGCAGTGCTAGCCCGGACAGGGCCTACGAGCAGTACTTC. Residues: CSASPDRAYEQYF.

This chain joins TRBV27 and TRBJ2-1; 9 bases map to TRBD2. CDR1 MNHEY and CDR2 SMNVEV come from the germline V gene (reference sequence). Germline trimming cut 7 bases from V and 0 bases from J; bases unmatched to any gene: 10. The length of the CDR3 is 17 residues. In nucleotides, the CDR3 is TGTGCCAGCATAGGGCTAGCGGGGAGATACTCCTACAATGAGCAGTTCTTC. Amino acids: CASIGLAGRYSYNEQFF.

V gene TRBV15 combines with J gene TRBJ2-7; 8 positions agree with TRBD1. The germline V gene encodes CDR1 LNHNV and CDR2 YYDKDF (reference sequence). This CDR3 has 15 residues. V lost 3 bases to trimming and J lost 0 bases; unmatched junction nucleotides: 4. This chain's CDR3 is CATSSRTGGSYEQYF. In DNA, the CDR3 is TGTGCCACCAGCAGTCGCACAGGGGGCTCCTACGAGCAGTACTTC.

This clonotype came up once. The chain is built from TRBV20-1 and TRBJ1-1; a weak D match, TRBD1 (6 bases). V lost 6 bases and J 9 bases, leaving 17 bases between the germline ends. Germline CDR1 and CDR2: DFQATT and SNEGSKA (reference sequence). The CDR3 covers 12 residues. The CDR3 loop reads CSAVTGGYKAFF. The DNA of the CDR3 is TGCAGTGCCGTAACGGGGGGCTATAAAGCTTTCTTT.

This CDR3 is CASSQGGRTDTQYF. The CDR3 nucleotides read TGTGCCAGCAGCCAGGGGGGCCGGACAGATACGCAGTATTTT. The V call is TRBV4-2, the J call TRBJ2-3, with D perhaps being TRBD1 or TRBD2 (6 bases each). Trimming stripped 3 bases from V and 3 bases from J, with 10 bases between. Germline lookup yields CDR1 LGHNA and CDR2 YNFKEQ. The CDR3 runs to 14 residues.

This CDR3 reads CSVVRGDEQYF. Written as DNA, the CDR3 is TGCAGCGTTGTAAGGGGCGACGAGCAGTACTTC. The J gene is TRBJ2-7, the V gene TRBV29-1, with D tentatively TRBD1 (5 bases). Trimming stripped 4 bases from V and 5 bases from J, with 9 bases between. The CDR3 has 11 residues. CDR1 SQVTM and CDR2 ANQGSEA come from the germline V gene.

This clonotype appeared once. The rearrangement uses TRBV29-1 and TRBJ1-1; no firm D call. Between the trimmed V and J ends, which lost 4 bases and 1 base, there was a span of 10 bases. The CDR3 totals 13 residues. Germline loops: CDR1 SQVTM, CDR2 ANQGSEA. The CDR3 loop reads CSVVQQTNTEAFF. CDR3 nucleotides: TGCAGCGTTGTACAACAGACGAACACTGAAGCTTTCTTT.

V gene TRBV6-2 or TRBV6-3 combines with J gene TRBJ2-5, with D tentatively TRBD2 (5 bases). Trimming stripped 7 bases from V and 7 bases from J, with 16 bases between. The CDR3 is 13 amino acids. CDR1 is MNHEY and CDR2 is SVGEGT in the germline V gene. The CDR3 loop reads CASTTRHPVTQYF. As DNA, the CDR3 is TGTGCCAGCACCACTAGACACCCCGTGACCCAGTACTTC.

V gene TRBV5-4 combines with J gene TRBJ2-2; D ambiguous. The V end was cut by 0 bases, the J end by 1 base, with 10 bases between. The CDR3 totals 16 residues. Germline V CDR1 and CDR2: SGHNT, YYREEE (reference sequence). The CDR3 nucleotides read TGTGCCAGCAGCTTGGGAGGTTCCGGGAACACCGGGGAGCTGTTTTTT. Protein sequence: CASSLGGSGNTGELFF.

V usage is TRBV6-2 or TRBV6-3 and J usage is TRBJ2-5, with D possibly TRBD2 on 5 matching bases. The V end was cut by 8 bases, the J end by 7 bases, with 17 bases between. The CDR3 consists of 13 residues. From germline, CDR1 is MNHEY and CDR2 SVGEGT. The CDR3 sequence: CASAIQRDGTQYF. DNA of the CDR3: TGTGCCAGCGCTATCCAGAGGGATGGGACCCAGTACTTC.

The CDR3 sequence is CSVEEGPGGSAKYF. CDR3 DNA: TGCAGCGTTGAAGAAGGGCCAGGGGGCTCGGCGAAGTACTTC. The chain links TRBV29-1 to TRBJ2-5; TRBD1 matches 8 bases. The germline V gene encodes CDR1 SQVTM and CDR2 ANQGSEA. The CDR3 totals 14 residues. V lost 0 bases and J lost 12; bases outside the gene matches: 12.

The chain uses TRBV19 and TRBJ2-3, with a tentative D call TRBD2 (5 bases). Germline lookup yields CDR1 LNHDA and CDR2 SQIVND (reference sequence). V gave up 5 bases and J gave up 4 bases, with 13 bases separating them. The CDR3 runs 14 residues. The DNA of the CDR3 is TGTGCCAGTAGTGAACGAGGGTCCCCAGATACGCAGTATTTT. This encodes CASSERGSPDTQYF.

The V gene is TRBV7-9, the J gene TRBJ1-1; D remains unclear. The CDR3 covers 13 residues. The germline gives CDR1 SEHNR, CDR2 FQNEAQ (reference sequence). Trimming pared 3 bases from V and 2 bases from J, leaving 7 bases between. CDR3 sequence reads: CASSFVANTEAFF. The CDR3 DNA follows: TGTGCCAGCAGCTTTGTCGCTAACACTGAAGCTTTCTTT. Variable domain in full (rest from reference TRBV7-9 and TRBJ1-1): DTGVSQNPRHKITKRGQNVTFRCDPISEHNRLYWYRQTLGQGPEFLTYFQNEAQLEKSRLLSDRFSAERPKGSFSTLEIQRTEQGDSAMYLCASSFVANTEAFFGQGTRLTVV.

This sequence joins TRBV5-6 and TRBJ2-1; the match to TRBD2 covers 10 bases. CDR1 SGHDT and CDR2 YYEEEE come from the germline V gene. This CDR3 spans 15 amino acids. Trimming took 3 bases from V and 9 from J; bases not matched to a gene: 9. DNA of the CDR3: TGTGCCAGCAGCTCCCCGACTAGCGGGTCGACTGAGCAGTTCTTC. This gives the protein CASSSPTSGSTEQFF.

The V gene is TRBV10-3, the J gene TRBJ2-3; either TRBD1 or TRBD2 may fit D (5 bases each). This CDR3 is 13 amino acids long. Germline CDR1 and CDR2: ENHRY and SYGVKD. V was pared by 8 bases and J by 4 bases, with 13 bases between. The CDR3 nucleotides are TGTGCCATCGGTTGGGACGTATCAGATACGCAGTATTTT. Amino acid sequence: CAIGWDVSDTQYF.

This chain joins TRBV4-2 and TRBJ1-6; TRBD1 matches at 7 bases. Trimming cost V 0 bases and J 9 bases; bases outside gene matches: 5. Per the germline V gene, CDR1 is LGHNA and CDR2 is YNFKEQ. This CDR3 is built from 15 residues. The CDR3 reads CASSQDGRGGSPLHF. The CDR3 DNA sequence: TGTGCCAGCAGCCAAGATGGCAGGGGGGGTTCACCCCTCCACTTT.

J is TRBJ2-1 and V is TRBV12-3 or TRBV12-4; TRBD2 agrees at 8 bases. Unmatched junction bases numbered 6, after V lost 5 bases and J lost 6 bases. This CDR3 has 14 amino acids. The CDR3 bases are TGTGCCAGCAGTACCGGGACTAGAATCAATGAGCAGTTCTTC. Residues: CASSTGTRINEQFF.

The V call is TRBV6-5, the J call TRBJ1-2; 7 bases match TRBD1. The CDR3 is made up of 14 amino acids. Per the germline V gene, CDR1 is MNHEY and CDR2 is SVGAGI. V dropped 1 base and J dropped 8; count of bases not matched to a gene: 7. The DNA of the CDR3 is TGTGCCAGCAGTTACTTACAGGGGCCGGGAGGCTACACCTTC. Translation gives CASSYLQGPGGYTF.